One sample yielded the 22 T cell receptor beta chains listed below, sequenced in a study of CXCR3-negative and CXCR3-positive naive CD8 T cells. Broader study findings: More hydrophobic TRB CDR3s were found in CXCR3-positive naive cells than in CXCR3-negative naive cells.

No antigens are known for them. 5' RACE that incorporated UMI labels was used to prepare the TRB cDNA libraries. TCRdb reprocessed the 5' RACE reads and keeps a single row for each CDR3 protein, giving no DNA. The sample is made up of tens of thousands of distinct CDR3 sequences, and the top ten hold 0.5% to 0.6% of it. Material: naive CXCR3+ CD8+ T cells from blood. Subset: CD45RO-CCR7+CD27+CD95- naive CD8+ T cells expressing CXCR3 (TNR3+). The receptor source for this set is a human donor in good health. Some clones in this sample may be carry-over from other donors' samples.

V gene TRBV7-6 combines with J gene TRBJ2-5; the D call from TCRdb, TRBD1, cannot be confirmed without DNA. The germline CDR1 and CDR2 sequences are SGHVS and FNYEAQ. The CDR3 contains 15 residues. The CDR3: CASSLGAGLQETQYF.

This chain links TRBV6-5 with TRBJ2-3; TCRdb designates TRBD1, a call that cannot be tested without DNA. The CDR3 contains 14 residues. CDR1 MNHEY and CDR2 SVGAGI come from the germline V gene. CDR3 sequence reads: CASSYTRATDTQYF.

The genes are TRBV27 and TRBJ2-1; TCRdb proposes TRBD1, but this gene call is untestable without DNA. Germline V CDR1 and CDR2: MNHEY, SMNVEV (reference sequence). The CDR3 runs 13 residues. The CDR3 region is CASSLGQTNEQFF.

The gene calls are TRBV29-1 and TRBJ1-1. Germline V CDR1 and CDR2: SQVTM, ANQGSEA. The CDR3 has 11 amino acids. The CDR3 region is CSVVPNTEAFF.

V gene TRBV12-3 or TRBV12-4 combines with J gene TRBJ2-2; the TRBD1 assignment by TCRdb is unverifiable without DNA. The CDR3 has 17 residues. The CDR3 sequence is CASSPTGTGGISGELFF.

The chain uses TRBV7-9 and TRBJ2-7; as DNA is missing, the TRBD1 call by TCRdb cannot be tested. The germline V gene has CDR1 SEHNR and CDR2 FQNEAQ (reference sequence). CDR3 size: 13 residues. CDR3 in amino acids: CASSLAGGNEQYF.

The V call is TRBV4-3, the J call TRBJ2-1; TCRdb gives TRBD1 as the D gene, but with no DNA this cannot be confirmed. This CDR3 has 15 amino acids. The germline gives CDR1 LGHNA, CDR2 YSLEER. The CDR3: CASSPGESSYNEQFF.

The chain uses TRBV12-3 or TRBV12-4 and TRBJ1-2; the D call from TCRdb, TRBD1, cannot be confirmed without DNA. The CDR3 sequence is 12 residues long. CDR3 loop: CASSGKGAGYTF.

V usage is TRBV27 and J usage is TRBJ2-7. CDR3 length: 13 amino acids. Germline CDR1 is MNHEY and CDR2 is SMNVEV (reference sequence). The CDR3 here is CASSRIGIHEQYF.

V usage is TRBV18 and J usage is TRBJ2-1; TCRdb's D gene call, TRBD1, goes unchecked for lack of DNA. This CDR3 has 17 residues. In germline, CDR1 is KGHSH, CDR2 LQKENI. This CDR3 is CASSPRIGTELYNEQFF.

The chain employs TRBV18 and TRBJ2-5. The CDR3 covers 13 residues. CDR1 and CDR2 from the germline V gene are KGHSH and LQKENI. CDR3 sequence: CASSRTGWETQYF.

The chain is built from TRBV29-1 and TRBJ1-2; absent DNA, TCRdb's TRBD1 call cannot be checked. Looked up from germline, CDR1 is SQVTM and CDR2 is ANQGSEA. This CDR3 contains 15 residues. CDR3 in amino acids: CSVENEGEPNYGYTF.

The rearrangement links TRBV6-5 to TRBJ2-1; TCRdb picks TRBD2, but there is no DNA to check that call. Per the germline V gene, CDR1 is MNHEY and CDR2 is SVGAGI. The CDR3 loop spans 16 amino acids. This CDR3 reads CASSTTLAGQHNEQFF.

V gene TRBV20-1 combines with J gene TRBJ2-7; lacking DNA, the TRBD2 call made by TCRdb goes unchecked. In germline, CDR1 is DFQATT, CDR2 SNEGSKA (reference sequence). The CDR3 covers 13 residues. The CDR3 sequence: CSARGLDRYEQYF.

This chain uses TRBV2 with TRBJ2-2; TCRdb calls TRBD1, which cannot be checked without DNA. CDR1 is SNHLY, CDR2 FYNNEI, per germline. The CDR3 loop spans 14 amino acids. The CDR3 is CASSDQGITGELFF.

This chain joins TRBV7-9 and TRBJ2-3; with no DNA, the TCRdb D assignment of TRBD1 cannot be verified. The germline V gene has CDR1 SEHNR and CDR2 FQNEAQ (reference sequence). The CDR3 sequence is 15 residues long. The CDR3 here is CASSLFDRGTDTQYF.

The chain is built from TRBV14 and TRBJ2-1. Germline V gene lookup returns CDR1 SGHDN and CDR2 FVKESK. The CDR3 has 12 amino acids. The CDR3 protein is CASSHAWHEQFF.

The rearrangement links TRBV12-3 or TRBV12-4 to TRBJ2-7; TCRdb's D call, TRBD1, is unchecked because there is no DNA. This CDR3 has 14 residues. Here the CDR3 reads CASSLRRGRYEQYF.

The rearrangement joins TRBV20-1 to TRBJ1-2; TCRdb proposes TRBD1, but this gene call is untestable without DNA. CDR1 is DFQATT, CDR2 SNEGSKA, per germline (reference sequence). This CDR3 spans 17 amino acids. The CDR3 sequence is CSAGRSGGDRGPAGYTF.

The chain combines TRBV28 with TRBJ2-3; checking the TCRdb D call of TRBD1 is not possible without DNA. Germline-derived CDR1 and CDR2 are MDHEN and SYDVKM. The CDR3 runs 13 residues. The CDR3 protein is CASQGQVTDTQYF. Based on the CDR3 plus reference TRBV28 and TRBJ2-3, the full variable domain is DVKVTQSSRYLVKRTGEKVFLECVQDMDHENMFWYRQDPGLGLRLIYFSYDVKMKEKGDIPEGYSVSREKKERFSLILESASTNQTSMYLCASQGQVTDTQYFGPGTRLTVL.

The chain carries TRBV4-3 and TRBJ2-7; the D gene TCRdb calls, TRBD2, cannot be checked with no DNA. The CDR3 has 13 residues. Germline lookup yields CDR1 LGHNA and CDR2 YSLEER. CDR3 sequence reads: CASSQGLIYEQYF.

The chain joins TRBV15 to TRBJ1-5; no DNA is available, so the TRBD1 call from TCRdb remains unchecked. This CDR3 spans 14 amino acids. CDR1 and CDR2 from the germline V gene are LNHNV and YYDKDF (reference sequence). The CDR3 is CATSRGGSNQPQHF.